This T cell receptor beta chain was captured by sequencing in a study of patients and donors after allogeneic stem cell transplantation. Trimming took 6 bases from V and 1 from J, leaving 7 bases between them. This CDR3 spans 13 amino acids. Germline V gene data show CDR1 as SQVTM and CDR2 as ANQGSEA. MiXCR, run by TCRdb on the RT-PCR reads, gives a single entry per CDR3 protein. The sample shows about 150,000 distinct CDR3 sequences, approximately 22% of them seen only once. Material for sequencing was blood, either unsorted or a sorted T cell fraction (not recorded which). This receptor was identified in a human donor who was either an allogeneic HSCT recipient or a stem cell or donor lymphocyte infusion donor (not recorded which). It is not recorded whose cells these are; they may come from a transplant donor. The chain couples TRBV29-1 to TRBJ2-6; possible D gene TRBD1, 5 bases. The CDR3 here is CSVRESGANVLTF. CDR3 coding DNA: TGCAGCGTCAGGGAATCTGGGGCCAACGTCCTGACTTTC.